This T cell receptor beta chain stems from a study of CD8 T cells in Susac syndrome (dated by TCRdb to the late 2010s). In terms of the full investigation: The study used repertoire sequencing to test whether antigen drove CD8+ T cell activation and differentiation in Susac syndrome. CD8+ T cell repertoire clonality was compared between some 12 healthy donors, approximately 14 Susac syndrome patients and approximately 16 multiple sclerosis patients.

Turning to this clonotype: Which antigen it targets is not known. No clone much larger than this one lies a single base away; base qualities are absent.

RNA was extracted with the RNeasy kit and roughly 0.45 to 1 ug was reverse transcribed using random hexamers. The immunoSEQ multiplex PCR assay, covering 54 Vbeta and 13 Jbeta segments, was used to amplify TCR beta CDR3 regions. PCR amplification bias was corrected using a synthetic template baseline for primer optimization and computational correction. Regarding the original processing steps: Reads were assigned to V, D and J genes according to IMGT and analyzed in immunoSEQ Analyzer, with only productive sequences retained. To calculate clonality, Shannon entropy was normalized by log2 of the number of productive unique sequences and then subtracted from one. Public and private clones were assessed among the 100 most prevalent clones of each patient and control. Clones were defined as Susac-specific when absent from the healthy and MS cohorts, from approximately 1,100 published viral clones and from other ImmuneACCESS disease sequences. In TCRdb, the public reads were trimmed at Q25 with fastp and aligned with MiXCR, with productive beta chains retained. Each record represents a unique CDR3 protein, reported with the most common genes and DNA among its rows. Clone size and V and J calls follow TCRdb, not the original study. This sample holds hundreds of thousands of distinct CDR3 sequences; approximately 81% were observed only once. About 0.11% of the sample is held by the ten biggest clonotypes.

V ends up 5 bases short and J 3 bases short, with an unmatched junction base count of 8. Sequences MNHEY (CDR1) and SMNVEV (CDR2) are obtained from the germline V gene (reference sequence). Its CDR3 holds 15 amino acids, cysteine through phenylalanine. The CDR3 DNA has 45 bases and is translated from base 1. Study-level results and caveats: The TCR sequencing and HLA analysis was acknowledged to have included a relatively small number of individuals.

Peripheral blood CD8+ and CD4+ T cells from healthy donors, Susac syndrome patients and multiple sclerosis patients were profiled by high-throughput TCR beta sequencing. Multiple sclerosis controls were treatment-naive patients with stable or active relapsing-remitting disease fulfilling revised McDonald criteria. Bulk CD8+ and CD4+ T cells were purified by magnetic negative isolation, while CD8+ TEMRA cells were enriched using FACS. Blood was drawn into EDTA tubes, processed within 24 hours, and PBMCs were isolated by density gradient centrifugation. PBMCs intended for TCR sequencing were cryopreserved in liquid nitrogen and were subsequently thawed in a 37 degrees C water bath. Purity of sorted or isolated CD4+, CD8+ and CD8+ TEMRA cells was at least 90%.

The rearranged chain carries TRBV27 and TRBJ2-7; a stretch of 9 junction bases matches TRBD2. This TCR was sampled from a human donor with multiple sclerosis. Sequencing was performed on CD8+ T cells from PBMCs. The CDR3 protein is CASSPIAGAHYEQYF. The nucleotides are TGTGCCAGCAGTCCCATAGCGGGAGCCCACTACGAGCAGTACTTC.